This is a list of T cell receptor beta chains from one sample in a study of blood T cell repertoires in COVID-19. This table comes from immunoSEQ multiplex PCR, and its TCRdb copy is limited to in-frame clones, with some not included. This table holds roughly 280,000 clones, approximately 86% found once. Sequencing used peripheral blood. The receptors here all came from a man aged 40-49 years with active or convalescent COVID-19. Both conserved end residues are part of each CDR3. Each record gives: CDR3 length, J gene, clone size, V gene, D gene, CDR3 protein, CDR3 DNA. The D gene is left open where the match is weak. Rows give clone size only sometimes, using once, few, many, or a class for an expanded clone.

cdr3_length: 15
j_call: TRBJ1-2
clone_size: NA
v_call: TRBV14
d_call: NA
cdr3_aa: CASSLAPGGSYGYTF
cdr3_nt: TGTGCCAGCAGCCTCGCACCGGGGGGCAGCTATGGCTACACCTTC

cdr3_length: 16
j_call: TRBJ2-5
clone_size: NA
v_call: TRBV5-6
d_call: NA
cdr3_aa: CASSLYLRSIQETQYF
cdr3_nt: TGTGCCAGCAGCTTGTATTTGCGGTCTATACAAGAGACCCAGTACTTC

cdr3_length: 11
j_call: TRBJ1-2
clone_size: NA
v_call: TRBV30
d_call: NA
cdr3_aa: CAWRRNYGYTF
cdr3_nt: TGTGCTTGGAGGCGGAACTATGGCTACACCTTC

cdr3_length: 18
j_call: TRBJ2-1
clone_size: few
v_call: TRBV5-6
d_call: TRBD2
cdr3_aa: CASSSMAGGPFSYNEQFF
cdr3_nt: TGTGCCAGCAGCTCCATGGCGGGAGGGCCGTTTTCCTACAATGAGCAGTTCTTC

cdr3_length: 15
j_call: TRBJ1-3
clone_size: NA
v_call: TRBV30
d_call: NA
cdr3_aa: CAWSVGGTSGNTIYF
cdr3_nt: TGTGCCTGGAGTGTGGGAGGGACCTCTGGAAACACCATATATTTT

cdr3_length: 15
j_call: TRBJ1-1
clone_size: NA
v_call: TRBV19
d_call: TRBD1
cdr3_aa: CASSLLSQGSTEAFF
cdr3_nt: TGTGCCAGTAGTTTATTATCACAGGGGAGCACTGAAGCTTTCTTT

cdr3_length: 14
j_call: TRBJ1-2
clone_size: NA
v_call: TRBV21-1
d_call: NA
cdr3_aa: CASSKHGFNYGYTF
cdr3_nt: TGTGCCAGCAGCAAACATGGCTTTAACTATGGCTACACCTTC

cdr3_length: 16
j_call: TRBJ2-3
clone_size: NA
v_call: TRBV4-1
d_call: TRBD2
cdr3_aa: CASSPLGAGGPDTQYF
cdr3_nt: TGCGCCAGCAGCCCCTTAGGGGCGGGGGGGCCAGATACGCAGTATTTT

cdr3_length: 12
j_call: TRBJ2-2
clone_size: NA
v_call: TRBV3-1/TRBV3-2
d_call: NA
cdr3_aa: CASSLTGGELFF
cdr3_nt: TGTGCCAGCAGCCTCACCGGCGGGGAGCTGTTTTTT

cdr3_length: 14
j_call: TRBJ2-7
clone_size: NA
v_call: TRBV7-9
d_call: TRBD2
cdr3_aa: CASTNPGEGRGQYF
cdr3_nt: TGTGCCAGCACCAATCCGGGGGAGGGGAGGGGACAGTACTTC

cdr3_length: 18
j_call: TRBJ2-1
clone_size: NA
v_call: TRBV19
d_call: NA
cdr3_aa: CASSIDPPFGGNYNEQFF
cdr3_nt: TGTGCCAGTAGTATAGATCCCCCCTTCGGTGGTAACTACAATGAGCAGTTCTTC

cdr3_length: 13
j_call: TRBJ1-2
clone_size: once
v_call: TRBV5-4
d_call: TRBD1
cdr3_aa: CASSWTGAGGYTF
cdr3_nt: TGTGCCAGCAGTTGGACAGGGGCGGGAGGCTACACCTTC

cdr3_length: 15
j_call: TRBJ2-1
clone_size: NA
v_call: TRBV4-1
d_call: TRBD2
cdr3_aa: CASSHAGLAEREQFF
cdr3_nt: TGCGCCAGCAGCCACGCGGGACTAGCGGAGAGAGAGCAGTTCTTC

cdr3_length: 14
j_call: TRBJ2-6
clone_size: NA
v_call: TRBV2
d_call: NA
cdr3_aa: CAGHREAGANVLTF
cdr3_nt: TGTGCCGGACACAGGGAAGCTGGGGCCAACGTCCTGACTTTC

cdr3_length: 16
j_call: TRBJ1-3
clone_size: NA
v_call: TRBV3-1/TRBV3-2
d_call: NA
cdr3_aa: CASSPQGPSRGDTIYF
cdr3_nt: TGTGCCAGCAGCCCCCAAGGCCCTTCTCGCGGGGACACCATATATTTT

cdr3_length: 14
j_call: TRBJ2-7
clone_size: NA
v_call: TRBV11-2
d_call: NA
cdr3_aa: CASSFGGMAYEQYF
cdr3_nt: TGTGCCAGCAGCTTCGGCGGGATGGCCTACGAGCAGTACTTC

cdr3_length: 14
j_call: TRBJ2-7
clone_size: NA
v_call: TRBV28
d_call: NA
cdr3_aa: CASSLPSVLYEQYF
cdr3_nt: TGTGCCAGCAGTCTCCCCTCCGTCCTATACGAGCAGTACTTC

cdr3_length: 13
j_call: TRBJ2-7
clone_size: few
v_call: TRBV6-5
d_call: TRBD1
cdr3_aa: CAVFPGQGSEQYF
cdr3_nt: TGTGCCGTCTTTCCGGGACAGGGTAGCGAGCAGTACTTC

cdr3_length: 16
j_call: TRBJ2-3
clone_size: NA
v_call: TRBV7-9
d_call: NA
cdr3_aa: CASSPSSGRGTDTQYF
cdr3_nt: TGTGCCAGCAGCCCTTCGAGCGGGCGGGGCACAGATACGCAGTATTTT

cdr3_length: 16
j_call: TRBJ2-2
clone_size: NA
v_call: TRBV2
d_call: TRBD1
cdr3_aa: CAIKKGGTGPTGELFF
cdr3_nt: TGTGCCATTAAAAAGGGTGGGACAGGACCCACCGGGGAGCTGTTTTTT

cdr3_length: 14
j_call: TRBJ2-7
clone_size: NA
v_call: TRBV30
d_call: TRBD2
cdr3_aa: CAWQEASGRYEQYF
cdr3_nt: TGTGCCTGGCAGGAGGCTAGCGGGCGGTACGAGCAGTACTTC

cdr3_length: 12
j_call: TRBJ2-7
clone_size: NA
v_call: TRBV28
d_call: NA
cdr3_aa: CAIKQASYEQYF
cdr3_nt: TGTGCCATCAAACAGGCTTCCTACGAGCAGTACTTC

cdr3_length: 15
j_call: TRBJ1-1
clone_size: NA
v_call: TRBV5-1
d_call: NA
cdr3_aa: CASSSGVRVNTEAFF
cdr3_nt: TGCGCCAGCAGCTCGGGGGTTAGGGTGAACACTGAAGCTTTCTTT

cdr3_length: 15
j_call: TRBJ2-1
clone_size: NA
v_call: TRBV24-1
d_call: TRBD1
cdr3_aa: CATSDFGQGAVEQFF
cdr3_nt: TGTGCCACCAGTGATTTTGGACAGGGGGCGGTTGAGCAGTTCTTC

cdr3_length: 14
j_call: TRBJ2-3
clone_size: once
v_call: TRBV7-9
d_call: NA
cdr3_aa: CACIPRDNTDTQYF
cdr3_nt: TGTGCCTGCATCCCCCGGGACAACACAGATACGCAGTATTTT

cdr3_length: 15
j_call: TRBJ1-1
clone_size: NA
v_call: TRBV5-1
d_call: NA
cdr3_aa: CASSLALAGFTEAFF
cdr3_nt: TGCGCCAGCAGCTTGGCCCTAGCCGGATTCACTGAAGCTTTCTTT

cdr3_length: 13
j_call: TRBJ1-2
clone_size: NA
v_call: TRBV29-1
d_call: TRBD1
cdr3_aa: CSVETGANYGYTF
cdr3_nt: TGCAGCGTTGAAACAGGGGCGAACTATGGCTACACCTTC

cdr3_length: 14
j_call: TRBJ1-6
clone_size: NA
v_call: TRBV28
d_call: NA
cdr3_aa: CASSLPGENSPLHF
cdr3_nt: TGTGCCAGCAGTTTGCCAGGGGAGAATTCACCCCTCCACTTT

cdr3_length: 13
j_call: TRBJ2-7
clone_size: NA
v_call: TRBV28
d_call: TRBD1
cdr3_aa: CASRGTADYEQYF
cdr3_nt: TGTGCCAGCAGAGGGACAGCGGACTACGAGCAGTACTTC

cdr3_length: 19
j_call: TRBJ1-3
clone_size: NA
v_call: TRBV7-5
d_call: NA
cdr3_aa: CVRSLADRASFRSGNTIYF
cdr3_nt: TGTGTCAGAAGCTTAGCGGACAGGGCGTCTTTTAGATCTGGAAACACCATATATTTT

cdr3_length: 15
j_call: TRBJ2-2
clone_size: NA
v_call: TRBV19
d_call: NA
cdr3_aa: CASSIPGSFTGELFF
cdr3_nt: TGTGCCAGTAGTATCCCCGGGAGTTTCACCGGGGAGCTGTTTTTT

cdr3_length: 15
j_call: TRBJ2-2
clone_size: NA
v_call: TRBV24-1
d_call: NA
cdr3_aa: CATSEEGRHTGELFF
cdr3_nt: TGTGCCACCAGTGAGGAGGGGAGGCACACCGGGGAGCTGTTTTTT

cdr3_length: 15
j_call: TRBJ2-1
clone_size: NA
v_call: TRBV4-2
d_call: TRBD1
cdr3_aa: CASSQDSGQAFEQFF
cdr3_nt: TGTGCCAGCAGCCAAGATTCGGGACAGGCATTTGAGCAGTTCTTC

cdr3_length: 14
j_call: TRBJ1-4
clone_size: NA
v_call: TRBV5-1
d_call: NA
cdr3_aa: CASSEGGSKEKLFF
cdr3_nt: TGCGCCAGCTCTGAGGGAGGTTCAAAAGAAAAACTGTTTTTT

cdr3_length: 15
j_call: TRBJ2-3
clone_size: NA
v_call: TRBV5-1
d_call: TRBD2
cdr3_aa: CASSLGQRGADTQYF
cdr3_nt: TGCGCCAGCAGCTTGGGTCAGCGGGGGGCAGATACGCAGTATTTT

cdr3_length: 14
j_call: TRBJ2-1
clone_size: NA
v_call: TRBV10-3
d_call: NA
cdr3_aa: CAISPGSSYNEQFF
cdr3_nt: TGTGCCATCTCTCCAGGAAGCTCCTACAATGAGCAGTTCTTC

cdr3_length: 15
j_call: TRBJ1-6
clone_size: few
v_call: TRBV7-9
d_call: NA
cdr3_aa: CASSPQGARNSPLHF
cdr3_nt: TGTGCCAGCAGCCCACAAGGGGCTCGTAATTCACCCCTCCACTTT

cdr3_length: 15
j_call: TRBJ2-1
clone_size: few
v_call: TRBV7-3
d_call: TRBD1
cdr3_aa: CASSFGQGSYNEQFF
cdr3_nt: TGTGCCAGCAGCTTTGGACAGGGATCTTACAATGAGCAGTTCTTC

cdr3_length: 13
j_call: TRBJ1-5
clone_size: NA
v_call: TRBV19
d_call: NA
cdr3_aa: CASSVTVNQPQHF
cdr3_nt: TGTGCCAGTAGTGTGACAGTCAATCAGCCCCAGCATTTT

cdr3_length: 15
j_call: TRBJ1-4
clone_size: NA
v_call: TRBV27
d_call: TRBD1
cdr3_aa: CASSLYRGGREKLFF
cdr3_nt: TGTGCCAGCAGTTTATACAGGGGAGGTCGTGAAAAACTGTTTTTT

cdr3_length: 11
j_call: TRBJ1-4
clone_size: NA
v_call: TRBV2
d_call: TRBD1
cdr3_aa: CASSGGDRPIF
cdr3_nt: TGTGCCAGCAGTGGTGGGGACAGGCCGATTTTT